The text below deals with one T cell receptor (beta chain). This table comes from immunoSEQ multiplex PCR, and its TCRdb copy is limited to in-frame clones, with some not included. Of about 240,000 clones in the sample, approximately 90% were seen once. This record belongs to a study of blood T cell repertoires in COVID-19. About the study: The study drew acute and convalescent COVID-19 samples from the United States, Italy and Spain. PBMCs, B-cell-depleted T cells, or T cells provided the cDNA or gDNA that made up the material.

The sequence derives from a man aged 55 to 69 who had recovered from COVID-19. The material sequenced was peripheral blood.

The CDR3 DNA is TGTGCCAGTAGTATCGCCGGGATGGGGGGTTCGCTCCACTTT. This codes for CASSIAGMGGSLHF. V and J are TRBV19 and TRBJ1-6, with D tentatively TRBD1 (5 bases). V was shortened by 3 bases and J by 16 bases, with 19 bases between the two germline ends. Germline V gene data show CDR1 as LNHDA and CDR2 as SQIVND (reference sequence). The CDR3 totals 14 residues. The whole variable domain, remainder taken from reference TRBV19 and TRBJ1-6, is DGGITQSPKYLFRKEGQNVTLSCEQNLNHDAMYWYRQDPGQGLRLIYYSQIVNDFQKGDIAEGYSVSREKKESFPLTVTSAQKNPTAFYLCASSIAGMGGSLHFGNGTRLTVT.